This T cell receptor (beta chain) stems from a study of blood T cell repertoires in COVID-19. Across the whole study: Material from acute and convalescent COVID-19 was sourced from the United States, Italy and Spain. T cells, B-cell-depleted T cells, or PBMCs supplied cDNA or gDNA.

TCRdb's copy holds only in-frame clones and misses some; the assay was immunoSEQ multiplex PCR. This sample carries some 48,000 clones, about 83% of them seen once, and the ten largest clones take approximately 5.2%. The CDR3 contains 15 residues. Germline CDR1 is SGHRS and CDR2 is YFSETQ. Trimming pared 4 bases from V and 6 bases from J, leaving 16 bases between. The sequenced sample was peripheral blood. The V gene is TRBV5-1, the J gene TRBJ2-2, with D possibly being TRBD2 (6 bases). The sequence derives from a human donor in a cohort sampled during active COVID-19. In DNA, the CDR3 is TGCGCCAGCAGCCCCACCGGGACTCCACCCGGGGAGCTGTTTTTT. Residues: CASSPTGTPPGELFF.